Described below is a single TCR beta chain sequence and its context. The antigen is not known. CDR3 length: 15 amino acids. CDR1 and CDR2 (germline): SGHVS, FNYEAQ. J gave up 2 bases and V 3 bases, and 4 bases lay outside the gene matches. Some clones are missing from TCRdb's copy, which holds only in-frame ones; the method was immunoSEQ multiplex PCR. The sample lists 1,800 or so clones; about nine tenths were seen once. This record comes from a study of hypomethylating agent response in myelodysplastic syndrome. Background on the study: Of the myelodysplastic syndrome patients, 9 were male, 2 female.

Findings and caveats of the study: Novel MDS antigen recognition by shared GLIPH2 clusters is possible but unvalidated.

The clonotype was recovered from a human donor with myelodysplastic syndrome. The chain combines TRBV7-6 with TRBJ2-1, with 7 bases that match TRBD2. The sample in question was bone marrow, obtained before or after starting hypomethylating agent treatment for myelodysplastic syndrome (not recorded which). DNA for the CDR3: TGTGCCAGCAGCTTTGAGCGGGGTGCCTACAATGAGCAGTTCTTC. Its protein product is CASSFERGAYNEQFF.